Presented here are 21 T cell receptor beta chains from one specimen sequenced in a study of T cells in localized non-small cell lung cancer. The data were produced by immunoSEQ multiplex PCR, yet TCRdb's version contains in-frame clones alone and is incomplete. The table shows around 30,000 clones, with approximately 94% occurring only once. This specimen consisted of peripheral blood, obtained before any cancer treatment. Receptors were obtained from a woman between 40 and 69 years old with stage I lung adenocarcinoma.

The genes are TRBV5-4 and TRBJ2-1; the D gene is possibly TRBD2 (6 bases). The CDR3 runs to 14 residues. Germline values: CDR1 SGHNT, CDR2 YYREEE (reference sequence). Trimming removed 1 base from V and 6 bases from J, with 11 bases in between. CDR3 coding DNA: TGTGCCAGCAGCTTGCCTCAGGGAGGCAATGAGCAGTTCTTC. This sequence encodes CASSLPQGGNEQFF.

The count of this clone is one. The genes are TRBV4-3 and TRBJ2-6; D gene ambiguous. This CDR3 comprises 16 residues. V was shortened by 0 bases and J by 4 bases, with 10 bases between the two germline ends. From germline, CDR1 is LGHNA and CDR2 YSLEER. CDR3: CASSQELGYGANVLTF. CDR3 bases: TGCGCCAGCAGCCAAGAGTTGGGATACGGGGCCAACGTCCTGACTTTC.

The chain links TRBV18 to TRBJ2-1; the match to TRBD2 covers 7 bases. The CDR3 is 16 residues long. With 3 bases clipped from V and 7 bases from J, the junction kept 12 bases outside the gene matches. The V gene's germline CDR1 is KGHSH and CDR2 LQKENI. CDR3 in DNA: TGTGCCAGCTCACCTTTAGGGACTAAAGCTTTAAATGAGCAGTTCTTC. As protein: CASSPLGTKALNEQFF.

The CDR3 loop reads CASSPSGGAKTQYF. The CDR3 coding sequence is TGTGCCAGCAGTCCTAGCGGGGGGGCGAAGACCCAGTACTTC. The chain is built from TRBV28 and TRBJ2-5, with 12 bases aligning to TRBD2. The germline gives CDR1 MDHEN, CDR2 SYDVKM. V was pared by 5 bases and J by 6 bases, with 4 bases of the junction left unmatched. There are 14 residues in the CDR3. Complete variable domain (other parts from reference TRBV28 and TRBJ2-5): DVKVTQSSRYLVKRTGEKVFLECVQDMDHENMFWYRQDPGLGLRLIYFSYDVKMKEKGDIPEGYSVSREKKERFSLILESASTNQTSMYLCASSPSGGAKTQYFGPGTRLLVL.

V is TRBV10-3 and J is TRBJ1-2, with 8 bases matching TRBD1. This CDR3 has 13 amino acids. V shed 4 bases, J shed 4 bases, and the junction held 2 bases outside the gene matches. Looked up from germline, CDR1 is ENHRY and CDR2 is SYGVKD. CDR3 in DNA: TGTGCCATCAGTGGGACAGGGCTCTATGGCTACACCTTC. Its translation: CAISGTGLYGYTF.

CDR3 bases: TGTGCCAGCAGCCAGGGTGTCAACACTGAAGCTTTCTTT. Amino acid sequence: CASSQGVNTEAFF. The chain links TRBV7-2 to TRBJ1-1, with D possibly being TRBD1 (5 bases). Trimming removed 5 bases from V and 2 bases from J, with 9 bases in between. CDR1 and CDR2 (germline): SGHTA, FQGNSA. There are 13 residues in the CDR3.

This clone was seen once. CDR3 nucleotides: TGTGCCAGCAGTGCAATCCCGGGGGTCTCCTACAATGAGCAGTTCTTC. The encoded protein is CASSAIPGVSYNEQFF. This rearrangement joins TRBV2 to TRBJ2-1; tentatively, D is TRBD2 (6 bases). The V end was cut by 4 bases, the J end by 0 bases, with 13 bases between. From germline, CDR1 is SNHLY and CDR2 FYNNEI. CDR3 size: 16 residues.

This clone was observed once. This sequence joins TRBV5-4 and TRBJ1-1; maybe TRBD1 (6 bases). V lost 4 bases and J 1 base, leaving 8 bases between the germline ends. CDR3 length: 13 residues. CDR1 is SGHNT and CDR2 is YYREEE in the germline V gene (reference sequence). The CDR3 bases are TGTGCCAGCAGCGGGGGACAGAACACTGAAGCTTTCTTT. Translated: CASSGGQNTEAFF.

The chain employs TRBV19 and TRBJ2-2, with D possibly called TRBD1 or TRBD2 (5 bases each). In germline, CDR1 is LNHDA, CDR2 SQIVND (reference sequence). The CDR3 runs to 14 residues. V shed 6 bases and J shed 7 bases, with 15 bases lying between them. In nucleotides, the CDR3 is TGTGCCAGTAGGGAACGGGACCTCTTCGGGGAGCTGTTTTTT. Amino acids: CASRERDLFGELFF.

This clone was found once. The CDR3 DNA sequence: TGTGCCAGCAGTAAAAGCGGCGGTGGTCATCAGCCCCAGCATTTT. It codes for CASSKSGGGHQPQHF. This chain joins TRBV11-3 and TRBJ1-5; no firm D call. CDR1 SGHNT and CDR2 YENEEA come from the germline V gene. Trimming pared 6 bases from V and 5 bases from J, leaving 17 bases between. CDR3 length: 15 residues.

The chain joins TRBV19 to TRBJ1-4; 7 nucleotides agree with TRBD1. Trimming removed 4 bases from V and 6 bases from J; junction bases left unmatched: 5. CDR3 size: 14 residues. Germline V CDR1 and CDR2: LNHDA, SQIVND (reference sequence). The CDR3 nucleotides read TGTGCCAGTAGTAAAGGAGGGGGCGATGAAAAACTGTTTTTT. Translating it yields CASSKGGGDEKLFF. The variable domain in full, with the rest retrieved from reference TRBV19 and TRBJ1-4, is DGGITQSPKYLFRKEGQNVTLSCEQNLNHDAMYWYRQDPGQGLRLIYYSQIVNDFQKGDIAEGYSVSREKKESFPLTVTSAQKNPTAFYLCASSKGGGDEKLFFGSGTQLSVL.

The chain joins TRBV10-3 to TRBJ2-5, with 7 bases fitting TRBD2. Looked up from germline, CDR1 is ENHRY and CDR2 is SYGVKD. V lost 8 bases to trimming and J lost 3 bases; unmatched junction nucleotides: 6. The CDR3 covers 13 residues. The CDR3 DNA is TGTGCCATCGGGGGGGAGGGCGAAGAGACCCAGTACTTC. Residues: CAIGGEGEETQYF.

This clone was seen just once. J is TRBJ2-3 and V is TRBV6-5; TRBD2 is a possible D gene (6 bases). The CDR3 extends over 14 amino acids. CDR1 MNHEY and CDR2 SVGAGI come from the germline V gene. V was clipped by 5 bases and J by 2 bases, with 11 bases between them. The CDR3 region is CASSPRDFTDTQYF. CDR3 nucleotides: TGTGCCAGCAGTCCGCGGGACTTCACAGATACGCAGTATTTT.

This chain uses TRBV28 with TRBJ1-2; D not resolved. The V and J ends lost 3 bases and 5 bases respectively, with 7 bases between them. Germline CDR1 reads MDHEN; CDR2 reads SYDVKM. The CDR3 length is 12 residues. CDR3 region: CASSFNGYGYTF. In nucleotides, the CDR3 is TGTGCCAGCAGTTTTAACGGTTATGGCTACACCTTC.

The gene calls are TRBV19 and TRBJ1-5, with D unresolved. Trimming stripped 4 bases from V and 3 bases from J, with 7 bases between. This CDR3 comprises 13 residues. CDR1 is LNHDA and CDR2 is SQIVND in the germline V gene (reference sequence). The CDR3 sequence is CASSTVHNQPQHF. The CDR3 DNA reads TGTGCCAGTAGTACCGTGCACAATCAGCCCCAGCATTTT.

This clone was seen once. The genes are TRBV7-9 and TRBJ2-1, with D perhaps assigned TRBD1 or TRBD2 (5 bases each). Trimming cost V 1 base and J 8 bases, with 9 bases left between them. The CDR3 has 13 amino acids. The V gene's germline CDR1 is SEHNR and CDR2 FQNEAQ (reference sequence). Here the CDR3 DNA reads TGTGCCAGCAGCTTAGATGGGGGAGATGAGCAGTTCTTC. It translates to CASSLDGGDEQFF.

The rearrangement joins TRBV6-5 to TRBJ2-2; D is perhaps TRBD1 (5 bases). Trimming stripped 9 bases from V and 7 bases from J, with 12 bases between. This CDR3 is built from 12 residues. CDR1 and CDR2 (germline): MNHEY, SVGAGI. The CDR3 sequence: CASRRGIGELFF. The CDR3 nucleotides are TGTGCCAGTCGAAGGGGAATCGGGGAGCTGTTTTTT.

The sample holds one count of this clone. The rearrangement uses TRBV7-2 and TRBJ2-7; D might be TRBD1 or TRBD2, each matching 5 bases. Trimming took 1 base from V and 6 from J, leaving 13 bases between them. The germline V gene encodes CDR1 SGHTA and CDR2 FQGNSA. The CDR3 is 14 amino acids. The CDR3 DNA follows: TGTGCCAGCAGCTTAGGTACCCCAGGGAGCGAGCAGTACTTC. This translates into CASSLGTPGSEQYF.

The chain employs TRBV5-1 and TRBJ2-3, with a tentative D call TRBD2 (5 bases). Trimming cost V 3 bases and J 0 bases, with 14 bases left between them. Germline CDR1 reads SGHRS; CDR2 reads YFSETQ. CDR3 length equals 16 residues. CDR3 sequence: CASSSTGTPSTDTQYF. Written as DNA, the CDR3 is TGCGCCAGCAGCTCCACGGGAACCCCTAGCACAGATACGCAGTATTTT.

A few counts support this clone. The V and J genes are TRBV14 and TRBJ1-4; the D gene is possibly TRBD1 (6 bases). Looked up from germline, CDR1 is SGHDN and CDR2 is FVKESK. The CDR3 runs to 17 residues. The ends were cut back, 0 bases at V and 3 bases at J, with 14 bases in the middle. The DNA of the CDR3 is TGTGCCAGCAGCCAAGAAATGTCCCCAGGGGCTAATGAAAAACTGTTTTTT. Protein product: CASSQEMSPGANEKLFF. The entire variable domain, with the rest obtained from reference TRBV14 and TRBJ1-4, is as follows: EAGVTQFPSHSVIEKGQTVTLRCDPISGHDNLYWYRRVMGKEIKFLLHFVKESKQDESGMPNNRFLAERTGGTYSTLKVQPAELEDSGVYFCASSQEMSPGANEKLFFGSGTQLSVL.

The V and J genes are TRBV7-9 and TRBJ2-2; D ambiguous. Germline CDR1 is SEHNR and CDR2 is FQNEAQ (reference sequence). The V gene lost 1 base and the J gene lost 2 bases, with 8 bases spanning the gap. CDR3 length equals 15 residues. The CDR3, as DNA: TGTGCCAGCAGCTTAGTTTCTACCAACACCGGGGAGCTGTTTTTT. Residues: CASSLVSTNTGELFF.